One sample yielded the 4 T cell receptor beta chains listed below, sequenced in a study of beta chain features in type 1 diabetes. These TCRs are of unknown antigen specificity. Study observations and caveats: Within each of all four CD4+ subsets, Type 1 diabetes patients had TCRB CDR3s that were moderately but significantly shorter.

Reverse transcription of all isolated RNA meant that expressed TCRB transcripts were sequenced. Generated by immunoSEQ multiplex PCR, the TCRdb table keeps only in-frame clones and is missing some. The data show over 600,000 clones, under 15% seen once. Sequencing was carried out using naive CD4+ T cells from blood. Source of these receptors: a man aged 30 to 39 with type 1 diabetes.

V usage is TRBV18 and J usage is TRBJ2-7, with no clear D. The CDR3 runs 14 residues. Germline V gene sequence: CDR1 KGHSH, CDR2 LQKENI. Trimming pared 3 bases from V and 2 bases from J, leaving 11 bases between. Written as DNA, the CDR3 is TGTGCCAGCTCACCGGCTGGGTATCCCTACGAGCAGTACTTC. Residues: CASSPAGYPYEQYF. The variable domain in full, completed from reference TRBV18 and TRBJ2-7, reads NAGVMQNPRHLVRRRGQEARLRCSPMKGHSHVYWYRQLPEEGLKFMVYLQKENIIDESGMPKERFSAEFPKEGPSILRIQQVVRGDSAAYFCASSPAGYPYEQYFGPGTRLTVT.

This clone was seen a handful of times. CDR3 region: CASKGTGPHNEQFF. In DNA form, the CDR3 reads TGTGCCAGCAAAGGGACAGGCCCACACAATGAGCAGTTCTTC. The chain links TRBV6-1 to TRBJ2-1; 8 bases match TRBD1. This CDR3 has 14 residues. Per germline, CDR1 MNHNS and CDR2 SASEGT. V lost 7 bases and J lost 5; bases outside the gene matches: 7.

In nucleotides, the CDR3 is TGTGCCATCAGTGATCAGGGAGCCTCCTACAATGAGCAGTTCTTC. Translating it yields CAISDQGASYNEQFF. The chain links TRBV10-3 to TRBJ2-1; D possibly matches TRBD1 or TRBD2 (5 bases each). Germline loops: CDR1 ENHRY, CDR2 SYGVKD. Between the trimmed V and J ends, which lost 3 bases and 0 bases, there was a span of 9 bases. The CDR3 consists of 15 residues.

The genes are TRBV7-2 and TRBJ2-5; 9 bases map to TRBD1. The CDR3 contains 14 residues. CDR1 SGHTA and CDR2 FQGNSA come from the germline V gene. V trimming: 4 bases; J trimming: 4 bases; junction bases outside the gene matches: 4. CDR3 amino acids: CASSSRTGVETQYF. The CDR3 DNA reads TGTGCCAGCAGCTCGAGGACAGGGGTAGAGACCCAGTACTTC.